The 15 T cell receptor beta chains given below trace back to one sample, sequenced in a study of cytomegalovirus exposure and HLA in healthy donors. The PCR had 60 Vbeta and 13 Jbeta primers. Sequencing was performed with immunoSEQ multiplex PCR; in TCRdb, only in-frame clones are kept and a portion is missing. Among 120,000 to 150,000 clones listed, approximately 72% were seen once. Sequences were obtained from PBMCs. The origin of the receptors is a woman aged 55-70 years in good health and CMV-seronegative.

This clone has more than one count but fewer than ten. The V call is TRBV6-5, the J call TRBJ1-2; tentative D call: TRBD1 (6 bases). This CDR3 is built from 15 residues. CDR1 and CDR2 (germline): MNHEY, SVGAGI. Trimming took 4 bases from V and 3 from J, leaving 15 bases between them. This CDR3 reads CASSSLTQGHYGYTF. The CDR3 DNA is TGTGCCAGCAGTTCCTTAACACAGGGACACTATGGCTACACCTTC.

With respect to this clone: A junction end diverges from the germline sequence, so it may reflect a read error. DNA for the CDR3: TGCGCCAGCAGCTTGGACAATGAGCGGTTCTTC. As protein: CASSLDNERFF. The J gene is TRBJ2-1, the V gene TRBV5-1, with D uncertain. Germline lookup yields CDR1 SGHRS and CDR2 YFSETQ. This CDR3 is 11 amino acids long.

The chain uses TRBV7-9 and TRBJ2-5, with TRBD1 identical over 9 bases. Germline V gene lookup returns CDR1 SEHNR and CDR2 FQNEAQ (reference sequence). This CDR3 spans 16 amino acids. The trim removed 0 bases at V and 5 bases at J, leaving 7 bases unmatched. The CDR3 nucleotides read TGTGCCAGCAGCTTAGCCGGGACAGGGTTATCGGAGACCCAGTACTTC. It specifies CASSLAGTGLSETQYF.

This clone was counted only a few times. This rearrangement joins TRBV11-3 to TRBJ2-2; 12 bases are a match to TRBD1. Trimming removed 4 bases from V and 5 bases from J; junction bases left unmatched: 14. From germline, CDR1 is SGHNT and CDR2 YENEEA. The CDR3 length is 19 residues. The CDR3 region is CASSSITGQGASGTGELFF. In nucleotides, the CDR3 is TGTGCCAGCAGCTCTATTACGGGACAGGGGGCAAGTGGGACCGGGGAGCTGTTTTTT. Together with reference TRBV11-3 and TRBJ2-2, the CDR3 gives the full variable domain: EAGVVQSPRYKIIEKKQPVAFWCNPISGHNTLYWYLQNLGQGPELLIRYENEEAVDDSQLPKDRFSAERLKGVDSTLKIQPAELGDSAVYLCASSSITGQGASGTGELFFGEGSRLTVL.

This chain uses TRBV6-1 with TRBJ2-7; 8 bases agree with TRBD1. CDR3 size: 14 residues. V dropped 3 bases and J dropped 6; count of bases not matched to a gene: 7. Germline V lookup: CDR1 MNHNS, CDR2 SASEGT. The CDR3 bases are TGTGCCAGCAGTGACCCCTCAGGGGGCCTCGAGCAGTACTTC. This sequence encodes CASSDPSGGLEQYF.

The chain links TRBV5-6 to TRBJ2-2; weak D call: TRBD2 (6 bases). Per the germline V gene, CDR1 is SGHDT and CDR2 is YYEEEE. V lost 4 bases and J lost 7, with 20 bases in between. The CDR3 runs to 16 residues. CDR3: CASSPGAPGGNGELFF. The CDR3 DNA follows: TGTGCCAGCAGCCCGGGAGCCCCAGGCGGGAACGGGGAGCTGTTTTTT.

This chain uses TRBV7-9 with TRBJ2-2, with D uncertain. The ends were cut back, 4 bases at V and 6 bases at J, with 9 bases in the middle. The CDR3 contains 13 residues. The germline V gene encodes CDR1 SEHNR and CDR2 FQNEAQ (reference sequence). The CDR3 DNA sequence: TGTGCCAGCAGCTCCGAGGTGGCCGGGGAGCTGTTTTTT. As protein: CASSSEVAGELFF.

The V call is TRBV11-1, the J call TRBJ2-5; unclear D gene. The CDR3 totals 13 residues. Germline V CDR1 and CDR2: SGHAT, FQDESV (reference sequence). Trimming cost V 2 bases and J 1 base, with 5 bases left between them. The CDR3 is CASSLPVQETQYF. The CDR3 DNA reads as TGTGCCAGCAGCTTACCAGTCCAAGAGACCCAGTACTTC. The full variable domain, rest sourced from reference TRBV11-1 and TRBJ2-5, is EAEVAQSPRYKITEKSQAVAFWCDPISGHATLYWYRQILGQGPELLVQFQDESVVDDSQLPKDRFSAERLKGVDSTLKIQPAELGDSAMYLCASSLPVQETQYFGPGTRLLVL.

Comments on this clone: The germline gene is not matched at one end of the junction; a read error may be the cause. The chain couples TRBV7-6 to TRBJ2-2; 9 positions agree with TRBD1. Germline loops: CDR1 SGHVS, CDR2 FNYEAQ. This CDR3 comprises 17 residues. CDR3 loop: CASSSTSGQGRAGGLFF. The DNA of the CDR3 is TGTGCCAGCAGCTCTACTTCGGGACAGGGTAGGGCCGGGGGGCTGTTTTTT.

CDR3 bases: TGTGCCAGCAGTCCCCTCGGGGGACAGCAGTTCTTC. As protein: CASSPLGGQQFF. This rearrangement joins TRBV28 to TRBJ2-1; TRBD2 is a possible D gene (6 bases). CDR3 size: 12 residues. Germline V gene lookup returns CDR1 MDHEN and CDR2 SYDVKM. V was clipped by 5 bases and J by 11 bases, with 13 bases between them.

This clone showed up just a few times. The chain combines TRBV6-5 with TRBJ1-2; tentatively, D is TRBD1 (6 bases). The V gene's germline CDR1 is MNHEY and CDR2 SVGAGI. The CDR3 is 13 amino acids. V was pared by 6 bases and J by 3 bases, with 11 bases between. CDR3 in amino acids: CASSQQGYYGYTF. DNA of the CDR3: TGTGCCAGCAGCCAACAGGGTTACTATGGCTACACCTTC.

About this clone: One end of the junction fails to match germline, which may point to a read error. In the same sample, other DNA sequences code for this CDR3. The CDR3 loop is CASSQTAGGYNEQFF. The CDR3, as DNA: TGCGCCAGTAGCCAAACAGCGGGAGGTTACAATGAGCAGTTCTTC. The chain combines TRBV4-3 with TRBJ2-1; 9 bases line up with TRBD2. Per germline, CDR1 LGHNA and CDR2 YSLEER. The CDR3 is 15 amino acids.

This chain's CDR3 is CASSASRGFYNEQFF. CDR3 coding DNA: TGTGCCAGCAGTGCCTCCAGGGGGTTCTACAATGAGCAGTTCTTC. The rearrangement joins TRBV6-5 to TRBJ2-1; TRBD1 agrees at 7 bases. Trimming cost V 5 bases and J 3 bases; bases outside gene matches: 7. The CDR3 spans 15 residues. CDR1 is MNHEY and CDR2 is SVGAGI in the germline V gene.

V is TRBV14 and J is TRBJ1-2, with 8 positions matching TRBD1. CDR3 size: 15 residues. V lost 2 bases, J lost 8 bases, and 10 bases stayed unmatched. Germline assignment: CDR1 SGHDN and CDR2 FVKESK. The CDR3 DNA reads as TGTGCCAGCAGCCAACAAGGGACAGGCGTAAGGGGCTACACCTTC. It encodes CASSQQGTGVRGYTF. Complete variable domain (other parts from reference TRBV14 and TRBJ1-2): EAGVTQFPSHSVIEKGQTVTLRCDPISGHDNLYWYRRVMGKEIKFLLHFVKESKQDESGMPNNRFLAERTGGTYSTLKVQPAELEDSGVYFCASSQQGTGVRGYTFGSGTRLTVV.

V and J are TRBV29-1 and TRBJ2-1, with no clear D. The CDR3 sequence is 13 residues long. CDR1 and CDR2 from the germline V gene are SQVTM and ANQGSEA. The V end was cut by 3 bases, the J end by 8 bases, with 14 bases between. Here the CDR3 DNA reads TGCAGCGTTGAGGCCGAAAGTCTTGATGAGCAGTTCTTC. It codes for CSVEAESLDEQFF.